This TCR beta chain is drawn from a study of T cells expressing NK-cell markers. In the study overall: It was from sorted CD3+CD56+NKG2C+, CD3+CD56+NKG2C- and CD3+CD56-NKG2C+ T cells that TCR beta repertoires came. General study points: The contribution of dominant NKG2C+ clonotypes to CD8+ T cells in six or seven donors was about 1.0-7.0%. Whether expanded NKG2C+ T cell clones recognized HCMV stayed uncertain. Several donors showed these clonotypes also leading the CD3+CD56-NKG2C+ fraction.

The CDR3 runs to 19 residues. Germline values: CDR1 SGHAT, CDR2 FQNNGV. Concerning this clonotype: Its antigen is undetermined.

TCRdb reprocessed the 5' RACE reads, keeping one entry per CDR3 protein, no DNA. The sample data list some 110,000 distinct CDR3 sequences. The rearrangement uses TRBV11-2 and TRBJ2-1; TCRdb proposes TRBD1, but this gene call is untestable without DNA. The sequence came from a woman aged 18 to 75 in good health. Sequenced sample: blood T cells: a sorted CD56 or NKG2C T cell subset, CD4+ or CD8+ T cells, or bulk PBMC T cells (not recorded which). This CDR3 is CASSPRWTQYTSAYNEQFF.